The 27 T cell receptor beta chains below all came from one sample that was sequenced in a study of OX40 agonist ivuxolimab in advanced cancers. Method: immunoSEQ multiplex PCR; TCRdb's copy keeps in-frame clones and lacks some. The repertoire consists of tens of thousands of clones, with around 91% occurring once and the leading ten covering 0.85% to 0.95%. Sequencing was performed on CD4+ or CD8+ T cells sorted from blood, taken in a trial of the OX40 agonist ivuxolimab. The receptors derive from an adult with an advanced solid tumor such as melanoma, head and neck, liver or kidney cancer.

This rearrangement joins TRBV12-5 to TRBJ1-5; D is possibly TRBD1 (6 bases). The CDR3 is 14 amino acids. V lost 6 bases, J lost 3 bases, and 12 bases lay in between. The germline gives CDR1 LGHNT, CDR2 FRNRAP. CDR3 coding DNA: TGTGCTAGTGGCCCGGGACAAAACAATCAGCCCCAGCATTTT. The encoded protein is CASGPGQNNQPQHF.

The V and J genes are TRBV30 and TRBJ2-3, with D maybe TRBD2 (6 bases). Trimming shortened V by 2 bases and J by 6 bases, and 12 bases separated the two germline ends. Germline CDR1 GTSNPN, CDR2 SVGIG (reference sequence). This CDR3 has 13 amino acids. The CDR3 reads CAWSPGVLDTQYF. The DNA of the CDR3 is TGTGCCTGGAGTCCGGGGGTATTGGATACGCAGTATTTT.

V gene TRBV7-3 combines with J gene TRBJ2-2, with a tentative D call TRBD1 (5 bases). Germline V lookup: CDR1 SGHTA, CDR2 FQGTGA. The CDR3 is made up of 13 amino acids. Deletions cut 4 bases from V and 6 bases from J, with 9 bases between. CDR3 region: CASSSQGSGELFF. The CDR3 DNA is TGTGCCAGCAGCTCCCAGGGATCCGGGGAGCTGTTTTTT.

This clone was seen a few times. The J gene is TRBJ1-6, the V gene TRBV18; the D gene is possibly TRBD1 (5 bases). Germline V gives CDR1 KGHSH, CDR2 LQKENI. Trimming took off 6 bases at V and 9 bases at J, with 15 bases between the two ends. The CDR3 has 14 amino acids. DNA of the CDR3: TGTGCCAGCTCGCCCGACAGTCCGGGTTCACCCCTCCACTTT. Its protein product is CASSPDSPGSPLHF. The entire variable domain, with the rest obtained from reference TRBV18 and TRBJ1-6, is as follows: NAGVMQNPRHLVRRRGQEARLRCSPMKGHSHVYWYRQLPEEGLKFMVYLQKENIIDESGMPKERFSAEFPKEGPSILRIQQVVRGDSAAYFCASSPDSPGSPLHFGNGTRLTVT.

This sequence joins TRBV4-2 and TRBJ2-5; D ambiguous. The CDR3 spans 15 residues. In germline, CDR1 is LGHNA, CDR2 YNFKEQ. Trimming pared 2 bases from V and 5 bases from J, leaving 15 bases between. The CDR3 is CASSQLGPTPETQYF. In DNA, the CDR3 is TGTGCCAGCAGCCAACTTGGACCGACCCCTGAGACCCAGTACTTC.

This chain joins TRBV10-3 and TRBJ1-4; D not certain. CDR1 ENHRY and CDR2 SYGVKD come from the germline V gene. The CDR3 is 16 amino acids. Trimming took off 0 bases at V and 4 bases at J, with 12 bases between the two ends. The CDR3 nucleotides read TGTGCCATCAGTGAGTCGTCGTATAGAATTAATGAAAAACTGTTTTTT. Protein sequence: CAISESSYRINEKLFF.

The chain has TRBV5-1 and TRBJ2-2, with 8 bases that match TRBD2. Germline CDR1 SGHRS, CDR2 YFSETQ. The CDR3 is made up of 15 amino acids. V shed 4 bases, J shed 7 bases, and the junction held 9 bases outside the gene matches. CDR3 sequence: CASSLSGSLSGELFF. CDR3 bases: TGCGCCAGCAGCCTCAGCGGGAGCCTAAGCGGGGAGCTGTTTTTT.

The V gene is TRBV7-8, the J gene TRBJ1-2; TRBD1 is a possible D gene (5 bases). V shed 1 base and J shed 4 bases, with 10 bases lying between them. Germline lookup yields CDR1 SGHVS and CDR2 FQNEAQ. This CDR3 contains 14 residues. The CDR3 protein is CASSLEGYGYGYTF. The CDR3 nucleotides are TGTGCCAGCAGCTTAGAGGGGTATGGCTATGGCTACACCTTC.

The chain carries TRBV5-5 and TRBJ1-1; D remains ambiguous. In germline, CDR1 is SGHKS, CDR2 YYEKEE (reference sequence). Trimming removed 0 bases at V and 0 bases at J, with 9 bases between. This CDR3 region has 15 residues. The CDR3 sequence: CASSLGGAMNTEAFF. CDR3 bases: TGTGCCAGCAGCTTGGGGGGTGCAATGAACACTGAAGCTTTCTTT.

V and J are TRBV5-1 and TRBJ1-3, with 8 bases identical to TRBD1. Germline-derived CDR1 and CDR2 are SGHRS and YFSETQ. V gave up 3 bases and J gave up 4 bases; unmatched junction bases: 12. This CDR3 contains 17 residues. DNA for the CDR3: TGCGCCAGCAGCTCCTTGGACAGGGCGGATTCAGGAAACACCATATATTTT. Amino acid sequence: CASSSLDRADSGNTIYF.

The V gene is TRBV7-9, the J gene TRBJ2-3, with D hard to call. Trimming cost V 2 bases and J 1 base, with 10 bases left between them. The CDR3 has 15 residues. The germline CDR1 and CDR2 sequences are SEHNR and FQNEAQ (reference sequence). The CDR3 DNA follows: TGTGCCAGCAGCTTATTTGGGCAAGGCACAGATACGCAGTATTTT. It yields the protein CASSLFGQGTDTQYF.

Regarding this clone: A read error is likely, as this CDR3 ends without the conserved phenylalanine or tryptophan. No DNA is shown, since the ends of the CDR3 on it are uncertain; the CDR3 is the one TCRdb lists. The chain couples TRBV21-1 to TRBJ2-7; the table's D call, TRBD1, has no DNA check behind it. TRBV21-1 is classified as a pseudogene. The CDR3 adds up to 14 amino acids, both ends counted. The CDR3 sequence: CASSTIFDRGSPRC.

The rearrangement uses TRBV27 and TRBJ2-3; possible D gene TRBD2, 5 bases. Trimming left V 3 bases short and J 0 bases short, with 10 bases between. Per germline, CDR1 MNHEY and CDR2 SMNVEV (reference sequence). CDR3 size: 15 residues. Written as DNA, the CDR3 is TGTGCCAGCAGTTTTAATCTAGCTAGCACAGATACGCAGTATTTT. Residues: CASSFNLASTDTQYF.

This chain uses TRBV5-1 with TRBJ2-2; 8 positions match TRBD2. V dropped 1 base and J dropped 4; count of bases not matched to a gene: 6. The CDR3 is 16 residues long. The germline gives CDR1 SGHRS, CDR2 YFSETQ. The CDR3 DNA is TGCGCCAGCAGCTTGTTTGCGGGGGGCTCCACCGGGGAGCTGTTTTTT. This codes for CASSLFAGGSTGELFF.

Only one count was recorded for this clone. This sequence joins TRBV10-3 and TRBJ2-3; 11 nucleotides line up with TRBD2. V shed 6 bases, J shed 0 bases, and the junction held 5 bases outside the gene matches. Per the germline V gene, CDR1 is ENHRY and CDR2 is SYGVKD. The CDR3 is 16 amino acids. The chain's CDR3 is CAIRGTSGTSTDTQYF. For the CDR3, the DNA is TGTGCCATCAGAGGGACTAGCGGAACTAGCACAGATACGCAGTATTTT.

This chain joins TRBV28 and TRBJ2-7; unclear D gene. This CDR3 is 12 amino acids long. The germline V and J ends were trimmed by 4 bases and 9 bases, with 13 bases remaining between them. Germline values: CDR1 MDHEN, CDR2 SYDVKM. This CDR3 is CASSSSSLGQYF. The CDR3 region has the DNA TGTGCCAGCAGTTCCTCCTCCCTCGGGCAGTACTTC.

This chain links TRBV6-1 with TRBJ1-6, with D hard to call. V was shortened by 3 bases and J by 18 bases, with 12 bases between the two germline ends. The CDR3 covers 11 residues. Per the germline V gene, CDR1 is MNHNS and CDR2 is SASEGT. The CDR3 is CASSEWTLRHF. Here the CDR3 DNA reads TGTGCCAGCAGTGAGTGGACCTTGCGCCACTTT.

The rearrangement uses TRBV19 and TRBJ1-4, with TRBD1 matching over 8 bases. In germline, CDR1 is LNHDA, CDR2 SQIVND (reference sequence). Trimming removed 3 bases from V and 8 bases from J; junction bases left unmatched: 8. This CDR3 has 15 amino acids. This CDR3 reads CASSMGRGREEKLFF. The CDR3 nucleotides read TGTGCCAGTAGTATGGGCAGGGGGCGAGAGGAAAAACTGTTTTTT.

The V and J genes are TRBV7-9 and TRBJ1-4, with no clear D. Germline-derived CDR1 and CDR2 are SEHNR and FQNEAQ (reference sequence). The CDR3 length is 14 residues. The ends were cut back, 6 bases at V and 0 bases at J, with 8 bases in the middle. CDR3 region: CASSSEATNEKLFF. The CDR3 region has the DNA TGTGCCAGCAGTTCGGAGGCAACTAATGAAAAACTGTTTTTT.

The CDR3 coding sequence is TGTGCCAGCAGTGACCGGGACATTAGCAATCAGCCCCAGCATTTT. This sequence encodes CASSDRDISNQPQHF. The chain has TRBV28 and TRBJ1-5, with D possibly being TRBD1 (6 bases). Trimming left V 5 bases short and J 0 bases short, with 11 bases between. The V gene's germline CDR1 is MDHEN and CDR2 SYDVKM. This CDR3 has 15 amino acids.

The V gene is TRBV30, the J gene TRBJ2-1; D assignment may be TRBD1 or TRBD2 (5 bases each). This CDR3 is built from 13 residues. V gave up 4 bases and J gave up 0 bases, with 7 bases separating them. Germline V CDR1 and CDR2: GTSNPN, SVGIG (reference sequence). CDR3: CAWMGVSYNEQFF. In DNA, the CDR3 is TGTGCCTGGATGGGGGTCTCCTACAATGAGCAGTTCTTC.

This chain joins TRBV6-1 and TRBJ2-2, with 7 bases that match TRBD2. This CDR3 region has 16 residues. Germline CDR1 is MNHNS and CDR2 is SASEGT. J gave up 4 bases and V 0 bases, and 5 bases lay outside the gene matches. The CDR3 DNA reads as TGTGCCAGCAGTGAAGCGAGCGGGAAGGGCACCGGGGAGCTGTTTTTT. This sequence encodes CASSEASGKGTGELFF.

The CDR3 DNA follows: TGCGCCAGCAGCGCCAGGACAGGGGATTCGGAGACCCAGTACTTC. It translates to CASSARTGDSETQYF. The chain uses TRBV5-1 and TRBJ2-5; 9 nucleotides agree with TRBD1. The CDR3 consists of 15 residues. The V and J ends lost 4 bases and 5 bases, in that order; junction bases with no gene match: 9. CDR1 SGHRS and CDR2 YFSETQ come from the germline V gene.

The V gene is TRBV7-6, the J gene TRBJ1-1, with TRBD1 matching 7 bases. The trim removed 0 bases at V and 4 bases at J, leaving 11 bases unmatched. CDR1 is SGHVS, CDR2 FNYEAQ, per germline. The CDR3 is made up of 17 amino acids. The CDR3 DNA reads TGTGCCAGCAGCTTAGCGGTGGGGCAGGGGGGACGCACTGAAGCTTTCTTT. Encoded protein: CASSLAVGQGGRTEAFF.

This clone turned up a few times. The J gene is TRBJ2-7, the V gene TRBV14; TRBD1 is a possible D gene (5 bases). This CDR3 region has 15 residues. The germline gives CDR1 SGHDN, CDR2 FVKESK. Deletions cut 5 bases from V and 0 bases from J, with 14 bases between. The CDR3 bases are TGTGCCAGCAGCTTGACAGAAGCCTACTCCTACGAGCAGTACTTC. It codes for CASSLTEAYSYEQYF. Full variable domain (missing parts from reference TRBV14 and TRBJ2-7): EAGVTQFPSHSVIEKGQTVTLRCDPISGHDNLYWYRRVMGKEIKFLLHFVKESKQDESGMPNNRFLAERTGGTYSTLKVQPAELEDSGVYFCASSLTEAYSYEQYFGPGTRLTVT.

The chain recombines TRBV7-2 with TRBJ2-5; TRBD2 matches at 7 bases. The CDR3 length is 17 residues. Germline loops: CDR1 SGHTA, CDR2 FQGNSA. V gave up 1 base and J gave up 1 base; unmatched junction bases: 9. The CDR3 DNA follows: TGTGCCAGCAGCTTAGACCCCACTAGCGTGATCCAAGAGACCCAGTACTTC. Amino acids: CASSLDPTSVIQETQYF.

CDR3 protein: CASSYTDTQYF. CDR3 nucleotide sequence: TGTGCCAGCAGCTACACAGATACGCAGTATTTT. The J gene is TRBJ2-3, the V gene TRBV11-2; no definite D call. Trimming shortened V by 4 bases and J by 2 bases, and 1 base separated the two germline ends. CDR3 length: 11 residues. Germline CDR1 and CDR2: SGHAT and FQNNGV.